This TCR beta chain was sequenced during a study of cytomegalovirus exposure and HLA in healthy donors. Study-level findings and limits: With DRB1 most and HLA-C fewest, TCR association rates differed between HLA loci in a later analysis. Analyses of presence/absence relied on an assumption of roughly uniform sequencing depth across donors.

Use of 60 Vbeta and 13 Jbeta primers characterized the PCR. This table comes from immunoSEQ multiplex PCR, and its TCRdb copy is limited to in-frame clones, with some not included. The data show some 150,000 clones, 75% to 80% seen once. On this clone: Its cognate antigen is unknown.

CDR3 size: 16 residues. Trimming removed 5 bases from V and 0 bases from J; junction bases left unmatched: 8. The germline CDR1 and CDR2 sequences are SEHNR and FQNEAQ (reference sequence). The chain links TRBV7-9 to TRBJ2-3; 7 positions match TRBD1. The specimen sequenced was PBMCs. The receptor was derived from a male donor in good health and CMV-seronegative. The CDR3 region is CASSPGTAPSTDTQYF. CDR3 sequence (DNA): TGTGCCAGCAGCCCCGGGACAGCCCCTAGCACAGATACGCAGTATTTT.